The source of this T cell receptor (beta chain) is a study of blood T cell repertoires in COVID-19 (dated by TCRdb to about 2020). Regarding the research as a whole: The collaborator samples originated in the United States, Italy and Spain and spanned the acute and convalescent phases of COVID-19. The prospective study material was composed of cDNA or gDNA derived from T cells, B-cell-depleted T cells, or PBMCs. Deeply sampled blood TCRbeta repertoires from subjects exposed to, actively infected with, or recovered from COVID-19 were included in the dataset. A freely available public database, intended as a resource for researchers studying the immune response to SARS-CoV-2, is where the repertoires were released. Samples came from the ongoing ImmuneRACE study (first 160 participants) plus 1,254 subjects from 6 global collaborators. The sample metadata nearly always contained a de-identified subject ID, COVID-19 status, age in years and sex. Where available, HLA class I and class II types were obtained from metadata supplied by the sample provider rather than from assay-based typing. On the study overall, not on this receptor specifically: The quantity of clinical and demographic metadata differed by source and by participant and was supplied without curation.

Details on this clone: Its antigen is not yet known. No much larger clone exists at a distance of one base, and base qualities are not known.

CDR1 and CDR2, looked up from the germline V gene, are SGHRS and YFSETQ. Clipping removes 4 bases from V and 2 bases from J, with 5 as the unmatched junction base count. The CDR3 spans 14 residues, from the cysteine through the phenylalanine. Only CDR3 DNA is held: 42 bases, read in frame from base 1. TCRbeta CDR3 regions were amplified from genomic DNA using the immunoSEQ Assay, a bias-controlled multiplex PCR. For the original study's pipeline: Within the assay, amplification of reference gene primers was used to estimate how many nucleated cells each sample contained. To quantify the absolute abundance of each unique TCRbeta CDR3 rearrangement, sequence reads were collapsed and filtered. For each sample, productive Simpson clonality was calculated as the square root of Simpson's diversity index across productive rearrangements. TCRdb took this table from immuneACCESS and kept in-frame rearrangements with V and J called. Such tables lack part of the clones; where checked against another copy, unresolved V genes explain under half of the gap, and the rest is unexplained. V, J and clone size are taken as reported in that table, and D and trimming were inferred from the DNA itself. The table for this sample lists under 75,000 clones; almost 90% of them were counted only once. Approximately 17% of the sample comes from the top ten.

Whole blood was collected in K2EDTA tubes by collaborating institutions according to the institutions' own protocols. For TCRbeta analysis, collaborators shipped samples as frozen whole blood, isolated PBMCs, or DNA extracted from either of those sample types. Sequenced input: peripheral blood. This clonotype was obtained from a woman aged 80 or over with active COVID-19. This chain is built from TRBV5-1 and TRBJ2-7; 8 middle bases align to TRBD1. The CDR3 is CASSPAGGPYEQYF. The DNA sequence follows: TGCGCCAGCAGCCCCGCAGGGGGCCCCTACGAGCAGTACTTC.